The 8 T cell receptor beta chains presented below share a single source sample, sequenced in a study of Graves' ophthalmopathy and Graves' hyperthyroidism. RNA transcripts were the source from which TCR beta CDR3 regions were amplified. Investigators did first-round RT-PCR with HTBI primers, then second-round multiplex PCR. TCRdb re-called the multiplex PCR reads through MiXCR, storing one row per CDR3 protein. The repertoire consists of 500,000 to 700,000 distinct CDR3 sequences, with under 40% occurring once and the leading ten covering about 4.6%. Sequencing input: peripheral blood or thyroid tissue (not recorded which). These receptors originate from an adult man with Graves' hyperthyroidism.

This clonotype has at least ten counts. This rearrangement joins TRBV10-1 to TRBJ1-2; D is perhaps TRBD1 (5 bases). The CDR3 extends over 13 amino acids. The germline V gene encodes CDR1 WNHNN and CDR2 SYGVQD (reference sequence). The V gene lost 2 bases and the J gene lost 8 bases, with 12 bases spanning the gap. The CDR3, as DNA: TGCGCCAGCAGTGAGACGGCAGGGTACGGCTACACCTTC. Translating gives CASSETAGYGYTF.

The chain employs TRBV20-1 and TRBJ2-7; the match to TRBD1 covers 7 bases. Germline loops: CDR1 DFQATT, CDR2 SNEGSKA (reference sequence). V was clipped by 3 bases and J by 3 bases; unmatched bases: 8. The CDR3 is 14 amino acids. In nucleotides, the CDR3 is TGCAGTGCTAGGCCGACAGGGAAGGGCTACGAGCAGTACTTC. It translates to CSARPTGKGYEQYF.

This clonotype is a singleton in its sample. This chain connects TRBV24-1 to TRBJ1-1; 9 positions agree with TRBD1. The germline CDR1 and CDR2 sequences are KGHDR and SFDVKD. The CDR3 is made up of 12 amino acids. The V segment lost 7 bases and the J segment 6 bases; nucleotides outside the gene matches: 2. The CDR3, as DNA: TGTGCCACCAGAGACAGGGGGGCTGAAGCTTTCTTT. The encoded protein is CATRDRGAEAFF.

With respect to this clonotype: The junction and the germline gene differ at one end; a read error may be behind it. V and J are TRBV9 and TRBJ2-2; 8 nucleotides line up with TRBD1. Germline assignment: CDR1 SGDLS and CDR2 YYNGEE. The CDR3 is 15 residues long. CDR3 sequence: CANSVVQGAGGELFF. The CDR3 nucleotides read TGTGCCAACAGCGTAGTGCAGGGGGCTGGCGGGGAGCTGTTTTTT.

On this clonotype itself: The missing conserved phenylalanine or tryptophan at the end of this CDR3 makes a read error likely. The limits of the CDR3 on the DNA are not certain, so only TCRdb's listed CDR3 is given. The chain links TRBV5-4 to TRBJ2-7; the DNA was not used to check the table's D call, TRBD2. Ends included, the CDR3 has 8 residues. Germline assignment: CDR1 SGHNT and CDR2 YYREEE (reference sequence). The CDR3 spells CASSLTSG.

This clonotype was picked up many times. The CDR3 loop is CASSLASAYYGYTF. The CDR3 DNA is TGTGCCAGCAGTTTAGCGTCAGCGTACTATGGCTACACCTTC. The chain recombines TRBV12-3 or TRBV12-4 with TRBJ1-2, with D hard to call. The CDR3 loop spans 14 amino acids. V lost 0 bases, J lost 3 bases, and 8 bases lay in between.

The table lists this clonotype with a few counts. The chain couples TRBV29-1 to TRBJ2-7, with 9 nucleotides matching TRBD1. CDR1 SQVTM and CDR2 ANQGSEA come from the germline V gene. This CDR3 region has 16 residues. V gave up 6 bases and J gave up 5 bases; unmatched junction bases: 17. CDR3 bases: TGCAGCGTCTCCTGGGGGGGACAGGGTGATCAGGACGAGCAGTACTTC. Its protein product is CSVSWGGQGDQDEQYF.

Details on this clonotype: Possible read error: a much larger clone is one base away. The V and J genes are TRBV4-2 and TRBJ1-1; tentatively, D is TRBD1 (6 bases). The V end lost 1 base, the J end lost 4 bases, and 19 bases lay between the germline ends. The CDR3 is 17 amino acids. In germline, CDR1 is LGHNA, CDR2 YNFKEQ. For the CDR3, the DNA is TGTGCCAGCAGCCAAGTCGGGGAGGGGGGATGGGGCACTGAAGCTTTCTTT. It yields the protein CASSQVGEGGWGTEAFF.